This is a list of T cell receptor beta chains from one sample in a study of blood T cell repertoires in COVID-19. Clones were read by immunoSEQ multiplex PCR, and TCRdb kept only the in-frame ones, dropping some. The sample consists of a few hundred thousand clones, 86% of them appearing once. Sequences were obtained from peripheral blood. The receptor set was obtained from a woman aged 70-85 years with COVID-19, enrolled during active disease. Each CDR3 is given with its conserved first and last residue. Fields, in order: CDR3 DNA, CDR3 protein, V gene, clone size, D gene, J gene. D genes are given only for firm matches. Size is omitted from some rows. Given values are once, few, many or a class for expanded clones.

CDR3nt: TGTGCCAGCAGCCGAGACAGGGCGGCGGAGACCCAGTACTTC
CDR3aa: CASSRDRAAETQYF
v_gene: TRBV14
abundance: once
d_gene: TRBD1
j_gene: TRBJ2-5

CDR3nt: TGTGCCAGCAGCCCCTCGGGGGGGTTCTCTGGAAACACCATATATTTT
CDR3aa: CASSPSGGFSGNTIYF
v_gene: TRBV7-8
abundance: NA
d_gene: NA
j_gene: TRBJ1-3

CDR3nt: TGTGCCAGCAGCTTCTCAGGACTCTCCTACGAGCAGTACTTC
CDR3aa: CASSFSGLSYEQYF
v_gene: TRBV7-8
abundance: NA
d_gene: NA
j_gene: TRBJ2-7

CDR3nt: TGTGCCAGCAGTGAATGGGGGACAGGGGAAGCGACCCAGTACTTC
CDR3aa: CASSEWGTGEATQYF
v_gene: TRBV2
abundance: NA
d_gene: TRBD1
j_gene: TRBJ2-5

CDR3nt: TGTGCCAGCAGCTTAGTAGCAGGGATAAATCAGCCCCAGCATTTT
CDR3aa: CASSLVAGINQPQHF
v_gene: TRBV7-2
abundance: NA
d_gene: NA
j_gene: TRBJ1-5

CDR3nt: TGTGCCAGCTCACCTCCGGGACAGAAAAACATTCAGTACTTC
CDR3aa: CASSPPGQKNIQYF
v_gene: TRBV18
abundance: NA
d_gene: TRBD1
j_gene: TRBJ2-4

CDR3nt: TGTGCCAGCTACGGACAGAGCTCCTACAATGAGCAGTTCTTC
CDR3aa: CASYGQSSYNEQFF
v_gene: TRBV5-4
abundance: NA
d_gene: NA
j_gene: TRBJ2-1

CDR3nt: TGTGCCAGCAGCTCCGGGACAGCGAGGAGCTACACCTTC
CDR3aa: CASSSGTARSYTF
v_gene: TRBV5-8
abundance: NA
d_gene: TRBD1
j_gene: TRBJ1-2

CDR3nt: TGTGCCAGCAGCCTTTCTGGACAGGGAGACATCTATGGCTACACCTTC
CDR3aa: CASSLSGQGDIYGYTF
v_gene: TRBV7-6
abundance: NA
d_gene: TRBD1
j_gene: TRBJ1-2

CDR3nt: TGTGCCAGCAGTGGGACAGGCCCCAACAATGAGCAGTTCTTC
CDR3aa: CASSGTGPNNEQFF
v_gene: TRBV2
abundance: NA
d_gene: TRBD1
j_gene: TRBJ2-1

CDR3nt: TGTGCCTGGGCGGGGGTACTCTACAATGAGCAGTTCTTC
CDR3aa: CAWAGVLYNEQFF
v_gene: TRBV30
abundance: NA
d_gene: TRBD2
j_gene: TRBJ2-1

CDR3nt: TGTGCCAGCAGCCGATGGACAGAAGAGACCCAGTACTTC
CDR3aa: CASSRWTEETQYF
v_gene: TRBV3-1/TRBV3-2
abundance: NA
d_gene: NA
j_gene: TRBJ2-5

CDR3nt: TGTGCCAGCAGCCAAAATACCGACAGGCCGTACGAGCAGTACTTC
CDR3aa: CASSQNTDRPYEQYF
v_gene: TRBV13
abundance: NA
d_gene: NA
j_gene: TRBJ2-7

CDR3nt: TGTGCCATCAGTGTCCCACTAGCGGGGAGTACAGATGAGCAGTTCTTC
CDR3aa: CAISVPLAGSTDEQFF
v_gene: TRBV10-3
abundance: NA
d_gene: TRBD2
j_gene: TRBJ2-1

CDR3nt: TGTGCCAGCAGAATAACAGGGATCGGCACTGAAGCTTTCTTT
CDR3aa: CASRITGIGTEAFF
v_gene: TRBV2
abundance: NA
d_gene: NA
j_gene: TRBJ1-1

CDR3nt: TGTGCCAGCAGTTTATTGCTGGGGGGCACTGAAGCTTTCTTT
CDR3aa: CASSLLLGGTEAFF
v_gene: TRBV27
abundance: NA
d_gene: NA
j_gene: TRBJ1-1

CDR3nt: TGTGCCAGCATCCCCCGGGGGGTACCTGAAGCTTTCTTT
CDR3aa: CASIPRGVPEAFF
v_gene: TRBV28
abundance: NA
d_gene: NA
j_gene: TRBJ1-1

CDR3nt: TGTGCCAGCTCACCGCCGGGAAGAGAGACCCAGTACTTC
CDR3aa: CASSPPGRETQYF
v_gene: TRBV18
abundance: NA
d_gene: NA
j_gene: TRBJ2-5

CDR3nt: TGTGCCAGCAGCCAAGATTCGGGAACACCCCTCCACTTT
CDR3aa: CASSQDSGTPLHF
v_gene: TRBV3-1/TRBV3-2
abundance: NA
d_gene: NA
j_gene: TRBJ1-6

CDR3nt: TGTGCCAGCAGTGGCTTGGGACAGATACGCAATCAGCCCCAGCATTTT
CDR3aa: CASSGLGQIRNQPQHF
v_gene: TRBV6-1
abundance: NA
d_gene: TRBD1
j_gene: TRBJ1-5

CDR3nt: TGTGCCAGCAGTCCCACAGGGAGCTCCTACGAGCAGTACTTC
CDR3aa: CASSPTGSSYEQYF
v_gene: TRBV28
abundance: NA
d_gene: NA
j_gene: TRBJ2-7

CDR3nt: TGTGCCACCCTGCGTGGCTTAGGGGGTGCCGATGAGCAGTTCTTC
CDR3aa: CATLRGLGGADEQFF
v_gene: TRBV10-3
abundance: once
d_gene: NA
j_gene: TRBJ2-1

CDR3nt: TGTGCCAGCAGCCTGGGAGTGGATCAGCCCCAGCATTTT
CDR3aa: CASSLGVDQPQHF
v_gene: TRBV5-4
abundance: NA
d_gene: NA
j_gene: TRBJ1-5

CDR3nt: TGCAGCGCCACGCCCCCCGGGAACACTGAAGCTTTCTTT
CDR3aa: CSATPPGNTEAFF
v_gene: TRBV29-1
abundance: once
d_gene: NA
j_gene: TRBJ1-1

CDR3nt: TGTGCCAGCAGTTTCTCCGGGACAGGGTCCTACGAGCAGTACTTC
CDR3aa: CASSFSGTGSYEQYF
v_gene: TRBV28
abundance: NA
d_gene: TRBD1
j_gene: TRBJ2-7

CDR3nt: TGTGCCAGCAGTTCCGGGACAGCTTACTCTGGAAACACCATATATTTT
CDR3aa: CASSSGTAYSGNTIYF
v_gene: TRBV6-2/TRBV6-3
abundance: NA
d_gene: TRBD1
j_gene: TRBJ1-3

CDR3nt: TGTGCCAGCACCCCAAGTCGACAGTTCTCCTACGAGCAGTACTTC
CDR3aa: CASTPSRQFSYEQYF
v_gene: TRBV28
abundance: NA
d_gene: NA
j_gene: TRBJ2-7

CDR3nt: TGTGCCAGCAGCGAGATAGTGAACACTGAAGCTTTCTTT
CDR3aa: CASSEIVNTEAFF
v_gene: TRBV9
abundance: NA
d_gene: NA
j_gene: TRBJ1-1

CDR3nt: TGTGCCAGCAGCGCTAGCGGGGGGGCATCAGAGACCCAGTACTTC
CDR3aa: CASSASGGASETQYF
v_gene: TRBV9
abundance: once
d_gene: TRBD2
j_gene: TRBJ2-5

CDR3nt: TGCAGCGTCAGGAGGTCCGCTACAGATACGCAGTATTTT
CDR3aa: CSVRRSATDTQYF
v_gene: TRBV29-1
abundance: NA
d_gene: NA
j_gene: TRBJ2-3

CDR3nt: TGTGCCACCAGTGATTTGGGGACAGGGGGCCGCCCAGGGCAGTTCTTC
CDR3aa: CATSDLGTGGRPGQFF
v_gene: TRBV24-1
abundance: NA
d_gene: TRBD1
j_gene: TRBJ2-1

CDR3nt: TGTGCCCTCGGACAGGGAGGCAATGAGCAGTTCTTC
CDR3aa: CALGQGGNEQFF
v_gene: TRBV28
abundance: NA
d_gene: TRBD1
j_gene: TRBJ2-1

CDR3nt: TGTGCCAGCAGCTTAGTCCGTAGGGACTATTCGGGAAACACCATATATTTT
CDR3aa: CASSLVRRDYSGNTIYF
v_gene: TRBV11-2
abundance: NA
d_gene: NA
j_gene: TRBJ1-3

CDR3nt: TGCGCCAGCAGCTCCACGTGGGGCTCGAACACTGAAGCTTTCTTT
CDR3aa: CASSSTWGSNTEAFF
v_gene: TRBV5-1
abundance: NA
d_gene: NA
j_gene: TRBJ1-1

CDR3nt: TGTGCCAGCAGCCGGGGAAACAGGGGGCCTGGAAACACCATATATTTT
CDR3aa: CASSRGNRGPGNTIYF
v_gene: TRBV4-2
abundance: NA
d_gene: TRBD1
j_gene: TRBJ1-3

CDR3nt: TGTGCCAGCAGCTTAGCGCTGGGGCAGGGGGAGACCCAGTACTTC
CDR3aa: CASSLALGQGETQYF
v_gene: TRBV7-7
abundance: NA
d_gene: NA
j_gene: TRBJ2-5

CDR3nt: TGTGCCAGCAGTTTAATTGGTAGTGATGAAAAACTGTTTTTT
CDR3aa: CASSLIGSDEKLFF
v_gene: TRBV27
abundance: NA
d_gene: NA
j_gene: TRBJ1-4

CDR3nt: TGTGCCAGCAGCTTTAGACAGGGGGCGCAAATTGAAGCTTTCTTT
CDR3aa: CASSFRQGAQIEAFF
v_gene: TRBV7-8
abundance: NA
d_gene: TRBD1
j_gene: TRBJ1-1

CDR3nt: TGTGCCAGTGCCCCGGACAGGGGAACGGGTCAGCCCCAGCATTTT
CDR3aa: CASAPDRGTGQPQHF
v_gene: TRBV19
abundance: NA
d_gene: TRBD1
j_gene: TRBJ1-5

CDR3nt: TGTGCCTGGAGTAAGAGTAGTAATGAAAAACTGTTTTTT
CDR3aa: CAWSKSSNEKLFF
v_gene: TRBV30
abundance: NA
d_gene: NA
j_gene: TRBJ1-4

CDR3nt: TGTGCCAGCAGCCCACAGGTACGGAACACTGAAGCTTTCTTT
CDR3aa: CASSPQVRNTEAFF
v_gene: TRBV7-8
abundance: few
d_gene: NA
j_gene: TRBJ1-1

CDR3nt: TGCGCCAGCAGCCGAGCTCTCGAGCTAGCGGCCACAGATACGCAGTATTTT
CDR3aa: CASSRALELAATDTQYF
v_gene: TRBV4-3
abundance: few
d_gene: TRBD2
j_gene: TRBJ2-3

CDR3nt: TGTGCCATCAGTGAGAGGGACAGGGGGCGGCAAGAGACCCAGTACTTC
CDR3aa: CAISERDRGRQETQYF
v_gene: TRBV10-3
abundance: NA
d_gene: TRBD1
j_gene: TRBJ2-5

CDR3nt: TGTGCCAGCGCCCGGTTTTTAAACGAGCAGTACTTC
CDR3aa: CASARFLNEQYF
v_gene: TRBV6-5
abundance: NA
d_gene: NA
j_gene: TRBJ2-7

CDR3nt: TGTGCCAGCAGCCAAGAAAGCCCTCCCCGGGTACCCTACGAGCAGTACTTC
CDR3aa: CASSQESPPRVPYEQYF
v_gene: TRBV3-1/TRBV3-2
abundance: NA
d_gene: NA
j_gene: TRBJ2-7

CDR3nt: TGTGCCAGCAGCTTAGCCGGGACAGGCTCCGGGGAGCAGTACTTC
CDR3aa: CASSLAGTGSGEQYF
v_gene: TRBV7-6
abundance: NA
d_gene: TRBD1
j_gene: TRBJ2-7

CDR3nt: TGTGCCAGCAGCCCGTTTCTGGGACAGGGTTCTGGCTACACCTTC
CDR3aa: CASSPFLGQGSGYTF
v_gene: TRBV3-1/TRBV3-2
abundance: NA
d_gene: TRBD1
j_gene: TRBJ1-2

CDR3nt: TGTGCCAGCAGTTTAGAGACAGCCTATGGCTACACCTTC
CDR3aa: CASSLETAYGYTF
v_gene: TRBV12-3/TRBV12-4
abundance: NA
d_gene: NA
j_gene: TRBJ1-2

CDR3nt: TGTGCCAGCTCATCATATCCGGGACTAGCGGGGGGCTCCTACAATGAGCAGTTCTTC
CDR3aa: CASSSYPGLAGGSYNEQFF
v_gene: TRBV18
abundance: once
d_gene: TRBD2
j_gene: TRBJ2-1

CDR3nt: TGTGCCAGCAGTTTACTTCCCGGGACAGGGGAAAACGAGCAGTACTTC
CDR3aa: CASSLLPGTGENEQYF
v_gene: TRBV27
abundance: NA
d_gene: TRBD1
j_gene: TRBJ2-7

CDR3nt: TGTGCCAGCAGTTTAAGGCTGGACACCCTTTCCTACGAGCAGTACTTC
CDR3aa: CASSLRLDTLSYEQYF
v_gene: TRBV28
abundance: NA
d_gene: NA
j_gene: TRBJ2-7

CDR3nt: TGCGCCAGCAGCACCGGACTAGCGTCGAACACCGGGGAGCTGTTTTTT
CDR3aa: CASSTGLASNTGELFF
v_gene: TRBV5-1
abundance: NA
d_gene: TRBD2
j_gene: TRBJ2-2

CDR3nt: TGTGCCAGCTCCCCGTCGGGACTAGTATTCGAGCAGTTCTTC
CDR3aa: CASSPSGLVFEQFF
v_gene: TRBV6-5
abundance: NA
d_gene: TRBD2
j_gene: TRBJ2-1

CDR3nt: TGTGCCAGTAGTATAGGAGGGGGCGATGGCTACACCTTC
CDR3aa: CASSIGGGDGYTF
v_gene: TRBV19
abundance: NA
d_gene: TRBD1
j_gene: TRBJ1-2